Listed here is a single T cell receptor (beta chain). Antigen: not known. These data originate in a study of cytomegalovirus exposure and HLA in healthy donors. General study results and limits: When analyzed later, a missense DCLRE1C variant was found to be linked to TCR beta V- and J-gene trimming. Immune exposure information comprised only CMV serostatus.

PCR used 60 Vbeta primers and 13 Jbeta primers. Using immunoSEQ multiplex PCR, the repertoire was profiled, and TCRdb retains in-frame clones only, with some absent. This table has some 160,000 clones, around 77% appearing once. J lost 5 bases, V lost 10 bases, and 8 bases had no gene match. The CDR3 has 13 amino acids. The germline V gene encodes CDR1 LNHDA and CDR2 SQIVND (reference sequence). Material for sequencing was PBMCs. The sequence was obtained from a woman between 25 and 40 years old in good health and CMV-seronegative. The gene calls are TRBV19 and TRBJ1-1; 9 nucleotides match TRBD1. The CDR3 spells CATVGQGRTEAFF. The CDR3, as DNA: TGTGCCACCGTGGGACAGGGCCGGACTGAAGCTTTCTTT.